The 20 T cell receptor beta chains below were found in one sample sequenced in a study of cytomegalovirus exposure and HLA in healthy donors. The data were produced by immunoSEQ multiplex PCR, yet TCRdb's version contains in-frame clones alone and is incomplete. The data hold fewer than 300,000 clones, with around nine tenths observed a single time. The material sequenced was PBMCs. Receptors were obtained from a woman younger than 35 in good health and CMV-seronegative.

The chain is built from TRBV20-1 and TRBJ2-2, with D perhaps matching TRBD2 (5 bases). Trimming removed 6 bases from V and 11 bases from J, with 10 bases in between. Germline V lookup: CDR1 DFQATT, CDR2 SNEGSKA (reference sequence). The CDR3 consists of 10 residues. The chain's CDR3 is CSALRGELFF. Here the CDR3 DNA reads TGCAGTGCCCTCCGGGGTGAGCTGTTTTTT.

The chain has TRBV7-8 and TRBJ2-7; D is undetermined. Deletions cut 2 bases from V and 0 bases from J, with 8 bases between. From germline, CDR1 is SGHVS and CDR2 FQNEAQ. The CDR3 totals 14 residues. The CDR3 sequence: CASSLRGLSYEQYF. DNA of the CDR3: TGTGCCAGCAGCTTACGTGGGCTCTCCTACGAGCAGTACTTC.

This clone was detected once. This rearrangement joins TRBV28 to TRBJ2-7; the D is unclear. This CDR3 spans 13 amino acids. V was clipped by 6 bases and J by 1 base, with 10 bases between them. Germline CDR1 is MDHEN and CDR2 is SYDVKM. CDR3: CASSPYRSYEQYF. CDR3 sequence (DNA): TGTGCCAGCAGCCCCTACAGATCCTACGAGCAGTACTTC.

The V call is TRBV19, the J call TRBJ1-1; the match to TRBD1 covers 8 bases. This CDR3 region has 16 residues. V shed 7 bases, J shed 0 bases, and the junction held 10 bases outside the gene matches. Germline-derived CDR1 and CDR2 are LNHDA and SQIVND (reference sequence). In nucleotides, the CDR3 is TGTGCCAGTAATACCGGGACAGGTAGGGTGAACACTGAAGCTTTCTTT. Its translation: CASNTGTGRVNTEAFF.

V and J are TRBV5-6 and TRBJ2-7; a weak D match, TRBD2 (6 bases). The CDR3 spans 14 residues. From germline, CDR1 is SGHDT and CDR2 YYEEEE. V lost 4 bases, J lost 2 bases, and 13 bases lay in between. CDR3 in DNA: TGTGCCAGCAGCGGCGGGACTTCGGCCTACGAGCAGTACTTC. Residues: CASSGGTSAYEQYF.

As concerns this clone: Other DNA sequences from this sample encode an identical CDR3 as well. The CDR3 sequence: CASSPGTSYEQYF. The CDR3 DNA is TGTGCCAGCTCACCGGGGACTAGCTACGAGCAGTACTTC. This chain links TRBV18 with TRBJ2-7, with 8 bases lining up with TRBD2. Germline CDR1 and CDR2: KGHSH and LQKENI. The V segment lost 3 bases and the J segment 3 bases; nucleotides outside the gene matches: 1. CDR3 length: 13 amino acids.

The rearrangement uses TRBV27 and TRBJ2-5; 15 bases agree with TRBD2. Germline loops: CDR1 MNHEY, CDR2 SMNVEV (reference sequence). Trimming cost V 5 bases and J 2 bases; bases outside gene matches: 6. The CDR3 is 17 amino acids. CDR3 sequence reads: CASSPGGLAGGQETQYF. For the CDR3, the DNA is TGTGCCAGCAGTCCCGGCGGACTAGCGGGAGGGCAAGAGACCCAGTACTTC.

The rearrangement uses TRBV9 and TRBJ2-1, with D perhaps TRBD1 (6 bases). Trimming took off 0 bases at V and 4 bases at J, with 11 bases between the two ends. The CDR3 length is 15 residues. Germline assignment: CDR1 SGDLS and CDR2 YYNGEE. CDR3: CASSVGGGSYNEQFF. In DNA, the CDR3 is TGTGCCAGCAGCGTAGGAGGGGGTTCGTACAATGAGCAGTTCTTC.

The chain uses TRBV28 and TRBJ1-1, with 8 bases matching TRBD1. V lost 7 bases to trimming and J lost 3 bases; unmatched junction nucleotides: 4. CDR3 length: 13 amino acids. The V gene's germline CDR1 is MDHEN and CDR2 SYDVKM. The CDR3: CASNNRGDTEAFF. CDR3 DNA: TGTGCCAGCAACAACAGGGGGGACACTGAAGCTTTCTTT.

The chain combines TRBV7-9 with TRBJ2-1; tentatively, D is TRBD1 (5 bases). From germline, CDR1 is SEHNR and CDR2 FQNEAQ (reference sequence). Between the trimmed V and J ends, which lost 5 bases and 6 bases, there was a span of 8 bases. This CDR3 comprises 12 residues. The CDR3 coding sequence is TGTGCCAGCAGCAGTGGGGCCAATGAGCAGTTCTTC. It is translated as CASSSGANEQFF.

V is TRBV2 and J is TRBJ2-7, with D possibly matching TRBD1 (6 bases). The CDR3 runs 17 residues. Per the germline V gene, CDR1 is SNHLY and CDR2 is FYNNEI. V was cut by 0 bases and J by 0 bases, with 15 bases left in between. CDR3 in DNA: TGTGCCAGCAGTGAAGCGCTTCGTGGGGGCCCCTCCTACGAGCAGTACTTC. It is translated as CASSEALRGGPSYEQYF.

The chain joins TRBV5-1 to TRBJ2-2, with 8 bases lining up with TRBD2. This CDR3 has 15 residues. With V trimmed by 4 bases and J by 11 bases, 13 bases remained unmatched. Germline assignment: CDR1 SGHRS and CDR2 YFSETQ. The CDR3 nucleotides read TGCGCCAGCAGCCCGGGGGGGCTGCGCGTCGGCGAGCTGTTTTTT. Amino acids: CASSPGGLRVGELFF.

The V gene is TRBV6-1, the J gene TRBJ2-7; 8 nucleotides agree with TRBD2. The trim removed 4 bases at V and 7 bases at J, leaving 24 bases unmatched. The CDR3 has 19 amino acids. Germline V CDR1 and CDR2: MNHNS, SASEGT. The CDR3 DNA reads TGTGCCAGCAGTGGGAGAGTTGGAGCGGGAGCGGACCCTTCGAAAGAGCAGTACTTC. Translation gives CASSGRVGAGADPSKEQYF.

The V call is TRBV6-6, the J call TRBJ2-7; TRBD2 agrees at 13 bases. The CDR3 spans 13 residues. The germline CDR1 and CDR2 sequences are MNHNY and SVGAGI (reference sequence). The V segment lost 10 bases and the J segment 6 bases; nucleotides outside the gene matches: 6. The CDR3 protein is CATTRLAGGEQYF. CDR3 bases: TGTGCCACGACAAGACTAGCGGGAGGCGAGCAGTACTTC.

The chain combines TRBV15 with TRBJ1-4, with 8 bases identical to TRBD1. The V gene's germline CDR1 is LNHNV and CDR2 YYDKDF (reference sequence). J was trimmed by 7 bases and V by 4 bases; bases with no gene match: 11. This CDR3 spans 16 amino acids. The chain's CDR3 is CATSTVIGTGSEKLFF. The CDR3 DNA follows: TGTGCCACCAGCACTGTAATCGGGACAGGCTCTGAAAAACTGTTTTTT.

The chain links TRBV28 to TRBJ2-1, with 16 bases matching TRBD2. The CDR3 covers 18 residues. V shed 3 bases and J 7 bases; nucleotides not matched to a gene: 9. Germline values: CDR1 MDHEN, CDR2 SYDVKM. The CDR3 sequence is CASSLGLAGGLGLNEQFF. For the CDR3, the DNA is TGTGCCAGCAGTTTGGGACTAGCGGGAGGGCTGGGACTTAATGAGCAGTTCTTC.

The rearrangement uses TRBV29-1 and TRBJ2-2; 8 positions agree with TRBD2. Trimming removed 1 base from V and 7 bases from J; junction bases left unmatched: 11. The germline V gene has CDR1 SQVTM and CDR2 ANQGSEA. The CDR3 spans 16 residues. The DNA of the CDR3 is TGCAGCGTTGAAGGGGCGGGAGGCCCTAATGACGGGGAGCTGTTTTTT. Amino acids: CSVEGAGGPNDGELFF.

The chain recombines TRBV5-8 with TRBJ2-3; TRBD2 matches 13 bases. With 0 bases clipped from V and 5 bases from J, the junction kept 12 bases outside the gene matches. CDR3 length equals 19 residues. The germline CDR1 and CDR2 sequences are SGHTS and YDEGEE. In nucleotides, the CDR3 is TGTGCCAGCAGCTTGGGAAGCAGGGTACTAGCGGGAGGGAGAGATACGCAGTATTTT. As protein: CASSLGSRVLAGGRDTQYF.

The genes are TRBV2 and TRBJ1-1; D unclear. Trimming took 7 bases from V and 11 from J, leaving 17 bases between them. Germline V lookup: CDR1 SNHLY, CDR2 FYNNEI. The length of the CDR3 is 12 residues. The CDR3 DNA reads TGTGCCAGCACCCTGACTGGCCTGAACGCTTTCTTT. It yields the protein CASTLTGLNAFF.

The chain links TRBV19 to TRBJ1-5; a possible D gene is TRBD1 (5 bases). Germline V gene lookup returns CDR1 LNHDA and CDR2 SQIVND (reference sequence). CDR3 size: 15 residues. Trimming took 5 bases from V and 0 from J, leaving 11 bases between them. CDR3 sequence: CASSYQGDSNQPQHF. DNA of the CDR3: TGTGCCAGTAGTTATCAAGGGGATAGCAATCAGCCCCAGCATTTT.